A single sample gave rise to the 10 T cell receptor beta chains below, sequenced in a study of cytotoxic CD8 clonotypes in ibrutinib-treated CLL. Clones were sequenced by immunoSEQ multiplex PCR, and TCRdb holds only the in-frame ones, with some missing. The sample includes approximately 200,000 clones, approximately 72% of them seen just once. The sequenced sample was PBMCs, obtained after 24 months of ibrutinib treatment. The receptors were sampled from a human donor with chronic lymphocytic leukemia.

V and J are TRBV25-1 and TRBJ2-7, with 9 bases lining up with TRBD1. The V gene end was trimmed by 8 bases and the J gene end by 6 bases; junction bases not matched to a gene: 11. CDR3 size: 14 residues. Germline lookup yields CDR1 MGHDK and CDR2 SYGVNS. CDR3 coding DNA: TGTGCCAGCGTTGGGATGGACAGGGGTGGCGAGCAGTACTTC. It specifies CASVGMDRGGEQYF.

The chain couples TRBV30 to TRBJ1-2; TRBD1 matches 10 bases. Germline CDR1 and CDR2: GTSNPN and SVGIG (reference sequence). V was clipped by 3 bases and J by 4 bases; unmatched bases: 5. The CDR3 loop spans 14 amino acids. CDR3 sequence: CAWSGTGVAYGYTF. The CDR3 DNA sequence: TGTGCCTGGAGCGGGACAGGGGTTGCCTATGGCTACACCTTC.

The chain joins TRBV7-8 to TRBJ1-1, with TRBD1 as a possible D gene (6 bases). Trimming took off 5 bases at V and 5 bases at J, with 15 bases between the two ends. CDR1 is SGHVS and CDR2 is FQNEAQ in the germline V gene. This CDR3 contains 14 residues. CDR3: CASSPPGRGTEAFF. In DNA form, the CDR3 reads TGTGCCAGCAGCCCACCGGGGAGGGGGACTGAAGCTTTCTTT.

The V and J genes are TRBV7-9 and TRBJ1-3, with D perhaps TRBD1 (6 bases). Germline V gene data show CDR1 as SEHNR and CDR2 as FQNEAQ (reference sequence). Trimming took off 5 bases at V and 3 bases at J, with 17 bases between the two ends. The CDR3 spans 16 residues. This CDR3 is CASSRGDTHSGNTIYF. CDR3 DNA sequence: TGTGCCAGCAGCCGAGGGGACACACACAGTGGAAACACCATATATTTT.

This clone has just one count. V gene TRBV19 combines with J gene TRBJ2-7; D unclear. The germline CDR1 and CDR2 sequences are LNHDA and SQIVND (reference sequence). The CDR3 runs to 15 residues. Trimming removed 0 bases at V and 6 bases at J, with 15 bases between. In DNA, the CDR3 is TGTGCCAGTAGTATAGACGGGCAGTGGGCTCGCGAGCAGTACTTC. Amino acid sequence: CASSIDGQWAREQYF.

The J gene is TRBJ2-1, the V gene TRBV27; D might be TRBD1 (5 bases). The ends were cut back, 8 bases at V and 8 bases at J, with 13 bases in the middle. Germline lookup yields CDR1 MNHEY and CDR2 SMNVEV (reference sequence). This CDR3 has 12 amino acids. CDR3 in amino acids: CASAGSRDEQFF. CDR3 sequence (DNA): TGTGCCAGCGCAGGGTCTAGGGATGAGCAGTTCTTC.

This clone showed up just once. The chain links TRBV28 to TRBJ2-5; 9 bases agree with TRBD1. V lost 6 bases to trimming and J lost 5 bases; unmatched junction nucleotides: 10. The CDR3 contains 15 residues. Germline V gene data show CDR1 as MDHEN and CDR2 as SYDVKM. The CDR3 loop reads CASSTRTGGLETQYF. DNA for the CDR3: TGTGCCAGCAGCACCAGAACAGGGGGCTTGGAGACCCAGTACTTC.

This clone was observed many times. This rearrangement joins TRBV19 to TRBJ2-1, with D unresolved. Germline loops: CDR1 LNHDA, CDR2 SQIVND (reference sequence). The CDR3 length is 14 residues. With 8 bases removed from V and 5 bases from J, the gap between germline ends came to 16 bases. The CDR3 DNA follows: TGTGCCAGTTCCAGCGTGAACCCCAACAATGAGCAGTTCTTC. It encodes CASSSVNPNNEQFF. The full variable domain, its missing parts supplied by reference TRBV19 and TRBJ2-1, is DGGITQSPKYLFRKEGQNVTLSCEQNLNHDAMYWYRQDPGQGLRLIYYSQIVNDFQKGDIAEGYSVSREKKESFPLTVTSAQKNPTAFYLCASSSVNPNNEQFFGPGTRLTVL.

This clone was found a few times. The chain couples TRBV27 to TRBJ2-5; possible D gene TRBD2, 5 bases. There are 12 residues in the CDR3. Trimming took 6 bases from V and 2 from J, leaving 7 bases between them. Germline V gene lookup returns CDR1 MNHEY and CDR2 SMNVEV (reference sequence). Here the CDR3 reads CASRRGQETQYF. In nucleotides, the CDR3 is TGTGCCAGCAGGCGAGGGCAAGAGACCCAGTACTTC.

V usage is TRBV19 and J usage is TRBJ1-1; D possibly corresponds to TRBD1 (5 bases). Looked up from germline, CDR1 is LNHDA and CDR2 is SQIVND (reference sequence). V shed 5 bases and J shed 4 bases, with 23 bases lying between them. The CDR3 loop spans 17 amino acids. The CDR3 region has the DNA TGTGCCAGTAGTCACAGGACTGATAGGGGCACGTCCACTGAAGCTTTCTTT. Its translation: CASSHRTDRGTSTEAFF.